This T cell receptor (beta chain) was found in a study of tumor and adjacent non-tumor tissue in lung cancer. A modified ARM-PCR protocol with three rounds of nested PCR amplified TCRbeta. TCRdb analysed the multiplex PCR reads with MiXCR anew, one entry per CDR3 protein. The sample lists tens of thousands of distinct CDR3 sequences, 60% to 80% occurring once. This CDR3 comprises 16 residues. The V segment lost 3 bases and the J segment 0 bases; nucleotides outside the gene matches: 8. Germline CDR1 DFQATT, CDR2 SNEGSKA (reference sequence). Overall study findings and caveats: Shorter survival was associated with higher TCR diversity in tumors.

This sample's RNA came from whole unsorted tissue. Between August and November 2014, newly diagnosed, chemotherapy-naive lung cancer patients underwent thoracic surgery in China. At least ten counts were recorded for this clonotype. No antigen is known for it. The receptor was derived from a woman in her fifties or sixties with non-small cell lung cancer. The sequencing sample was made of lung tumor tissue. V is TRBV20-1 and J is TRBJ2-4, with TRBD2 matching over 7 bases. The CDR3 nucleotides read TGCAGTGCTAGCGACGGGGGGAACCTAGCCAAAAACATTCAGTACTTC. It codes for CSASDGGNLAKNIQYF.